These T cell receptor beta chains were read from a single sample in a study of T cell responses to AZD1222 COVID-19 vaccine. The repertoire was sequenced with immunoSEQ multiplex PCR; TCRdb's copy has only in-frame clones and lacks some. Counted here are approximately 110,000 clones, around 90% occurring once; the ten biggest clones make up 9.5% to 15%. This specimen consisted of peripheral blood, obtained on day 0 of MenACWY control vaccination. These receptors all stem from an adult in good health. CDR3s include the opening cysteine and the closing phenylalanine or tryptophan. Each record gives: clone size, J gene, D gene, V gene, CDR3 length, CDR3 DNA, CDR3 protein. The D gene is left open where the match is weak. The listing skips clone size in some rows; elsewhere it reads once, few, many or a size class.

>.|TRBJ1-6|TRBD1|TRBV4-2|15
TGTGCCAGCAGCCAAGCCGGACAGGGGAATTCACCCCTCCACTTT
CASSQAGQGNSPLHF
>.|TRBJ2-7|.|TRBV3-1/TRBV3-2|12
TGTGCCAGCAGCCAAGGCGTCTTGGAGCAGTACTTC
CASSQGVLEQYF
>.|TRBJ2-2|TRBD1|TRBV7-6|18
TGTGCCAGCAGCTTACCCGGACAGGTGGGGACGAACACCGGGGAGCTGTTTTTT
CASSLPGQVGTNTGELFF
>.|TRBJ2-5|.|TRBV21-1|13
TGTGCCAGCAGCAAATCGGGGCGGGAGACCCAGTACTTC
CASSKSGRETQYF
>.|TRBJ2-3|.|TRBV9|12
TGTGCCAGCAGCGTAGAAACAGATACGCAGTATTTT
CASSVETDTQYF
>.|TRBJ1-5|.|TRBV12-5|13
TGTGCTAGTGGTTTGGGACCCGCTGAGCCCCAGCATTTT
CASGLGPAEPQHF
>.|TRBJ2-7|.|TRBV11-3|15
TGTGCCAGCAGCTCGACACAGGGTGAGGACTACGAGCAGTACTTC
CASSSTQGEDYEQYF
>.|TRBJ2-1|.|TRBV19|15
TGTGCCAGTAGTTTCCGAGGGGGGCCCTACAATGAGCAGTTCTTC
CASSFRGGPYNEQFF
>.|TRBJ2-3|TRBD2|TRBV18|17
TGTGCCAGCTCCCCCGAGGTAGCGGGAGGAAGCACAGATACGCAGTATTTT
CASSPEVAGGSTDTQYF
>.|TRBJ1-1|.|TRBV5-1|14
TGCGCCAGCAATCTTCAGGGATCCAACACTGAAGCTTTCTTT
CASNLQGSNTEAFF
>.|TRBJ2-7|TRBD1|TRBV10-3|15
TGTGCCATCAGTGCCCACGACAGGGCCACCTACGAGCAGTACTTC
CAISAHDRATYEQYF
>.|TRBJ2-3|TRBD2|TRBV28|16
TGTGCCAGCAAACCTAGCGGGAGGCGTAGCACAGATACGCAGTATTTT
CASKPSGRRSTDTQYF
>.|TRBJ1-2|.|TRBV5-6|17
TGTGCCAGCAGGGGACTCGGCAGACCAACCACTAACTATGGCTACACCTTC
CASRGLGRPTTNYGYTF
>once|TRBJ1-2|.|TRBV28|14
TGTGCCAGCAGCCTAGAAGACAGACTCTATGGCTACACCTTC
CASSLEDRLYGYTF
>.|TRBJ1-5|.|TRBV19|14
TGTGCCAGTAGTATAAGGGACCATAATCAGCCCCAGCATTTT
CASSIRDHNQPQHF
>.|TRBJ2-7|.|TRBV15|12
TGTGCCACCAGCAGAGGAGGGGGCGAGCAGTACTTC
CATSRGGGEQYF
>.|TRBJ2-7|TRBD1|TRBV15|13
TGTGCCACCAGCCCTACAGGGGGAGACGAGCAGTACTTC
CATSPTGGDEQYF
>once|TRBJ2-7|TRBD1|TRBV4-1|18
TGCGCCAGCAGCCAAAATTGGGTACGGAGACAGGGAGCCTACGAGCAGTACTTC
CASSQNWVRRQGAYEQYF
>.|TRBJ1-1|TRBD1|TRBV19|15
TGTGCCAGTAGTATGGGGACAGGACTGCGCACTGAAGCTTTCTTT
CASSMGTGLRTEAFF
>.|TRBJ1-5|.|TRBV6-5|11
TGTGCCAGCAGTACCCGGGACCCCCAGCATTTT
CASSTRDPQHF
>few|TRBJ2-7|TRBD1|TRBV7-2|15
TGTGCCAGCAGCCCTGGAGGAGCAGGGGGCGACGAGCAGTACTTC
CASSPGGAGGDEQYF
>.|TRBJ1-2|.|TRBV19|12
TGTGCCAGTAGCCTCCGGGACTATGGCTACACCTTC
CASSLRDYGYTF
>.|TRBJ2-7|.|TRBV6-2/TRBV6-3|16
TGTGCCAGCAGTTACCGCGGCGGGACTTACTCCTACGAGCAGTACTTC
CASSYRGGTYSYEQYF
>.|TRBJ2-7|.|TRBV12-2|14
TGTGCAAGTCGCCTTAGCGGGGGGGGATACGAGCAGTACTTC
CASRLSGGGYEQYF
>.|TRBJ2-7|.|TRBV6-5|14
TGTGCCAGCAGAGGTGTCGAGGGAACCTACGAGCAGTACTTC
CASRGVEGTYEQYF
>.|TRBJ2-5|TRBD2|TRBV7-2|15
TGTGCCAGCAGCTCCTGGGGACTAGGAGGGGAGACCCAGTACTTC
CASSSWGLGGETQYF
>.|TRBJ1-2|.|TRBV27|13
TGTGCCAGCAGTTCTGACAGGTTTAACGGCTACACCTTC
CASSSDRFNGYTF
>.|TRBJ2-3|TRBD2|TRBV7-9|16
TGTGCCAGCAGCTTGGGAACGGGAGGGATTTCAGATACGCAGTATTTT
CASSLGTGGISDTQYF
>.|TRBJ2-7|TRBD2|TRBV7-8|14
TGTGCCAGCAGCTTCCCCGGGGGGACCTACGAGCAGTACTTC
CASSFPGGTYEQYF
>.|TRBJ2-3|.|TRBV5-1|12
TGCGCCAGCAGCCCGGATGGGCGGAGGGGGTATTTT
CASSPDGRRGYF
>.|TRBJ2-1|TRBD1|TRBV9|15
TGTGCCAGCGGACGCAGACAGGGGTTCTACAATGAGCAGTTCTTC
CASGRRQGFYNEQFF
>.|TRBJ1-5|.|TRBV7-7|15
TGTGCCAGCAGCTTAGGGGCAGGGTGTCGTCAGCCCCAGCATTTT
CASSLGAGCRQPQHF
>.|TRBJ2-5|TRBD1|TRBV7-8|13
TGTGCCAGCGATACGACAGGGAGTGAGACCCAGTACTTC
CASDTTGSETQYF
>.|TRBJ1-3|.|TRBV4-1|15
TGCGCCAGCAGCCCAAACCGGGTCTCTGGAAACACCATATATTTT
CASSPNRVSGNTIYF
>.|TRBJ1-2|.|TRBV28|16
TGTGCCAGCAGTTCCTCCGGGGAGGGCGAGTACTATGGCTACACCTTC
CASSSSGEGEYYGYTF
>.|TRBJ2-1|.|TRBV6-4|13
TGTGCCAGCAGTGAAACGGCATACAATGAGCAGTTCTTC
CASSETAYNEQFF
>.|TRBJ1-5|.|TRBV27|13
TGTGCCAGCAGGTGGCGACAGGATCAGCCCCAGCATTTT
CASRWRQDQPQHF
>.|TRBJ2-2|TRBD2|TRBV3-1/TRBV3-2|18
TGTGCCAGCAGCCAAGATCTGGGAGCGGGGGGGCCGTGCGGGGAGCTGTTTTTT
CASSQDLGAGGPCGELFF
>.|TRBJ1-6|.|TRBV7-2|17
TGTGCCAGCAGCTCCCCTTTGAGCAGCTCCTATAATTCACCCCTCCACTTT
CASSSPLSSSYNSPLHF
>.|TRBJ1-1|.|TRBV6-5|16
TGTGCCAGCAGTTACTCGCGGGGAGCGGGGAACACTGAAGCTTTCTTT
CASSYSRGAGNTEAFF
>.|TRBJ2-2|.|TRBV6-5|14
TGTGCCAGCAGTTTACGCGCGGTCACCGGGGAGCTGTTTTTT
CASSLRAVTGELFF
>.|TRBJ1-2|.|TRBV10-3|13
TGTGCCATCAGTGAGTCAAACGGGTTCGGCTACACCTTC
CAISESNGFGYTF
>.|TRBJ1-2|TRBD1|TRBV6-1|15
TGTGCCAGCAGTGAACTGGGACAGGGGGACTATGGCTACACCTTC
CASSELGQGDYGYTF
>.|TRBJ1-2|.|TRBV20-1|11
TGCGTCCTCAGGGTTTCGTATGGCTACACCTTC
CVLRVSYGYTF